The T cell receptor (beta chain) under discussion was sequenced for a study of blood T cell repertoires in COVID-19. The overall study: Acute and convalescent COVID-19 samples came from the United States, Italy and Spain. Sample material is recorded as cDNA or gDNA derived from T cells, B-cell-depleted T cells, or PBMCs.

Researchers sorted participants into cohorts using their self-reported clinical history. V was shortened by 2 bases and J by 0 bases, with 14 bases between the two germline ends. Germline lookup yields CDR1 PRHDT and CDR2 FYEKMQ (reference sequence). The CDR3 covers 16 residues. In the original workflow: Using reference gene primer amplification, nucleated cell counts were estimated. Sequencing was performed with immunoSEQ multiplex PCR; in TCRdb, only in-frame clones are kept and a portion is missing. From that table come the V and J calls and clone size; the DNA was used to work out D and trimming. The sample yields about 310,000 clones, around 91% seen once.

Sequencing input: PBMCs or T cells enriched from blood (not recorded which). This receptor was identified in a middle-aged woman who had recovered from COVID-19. The gene calls are TRBV13 and TRBJ2-7; D not certain. CDR3 loop: CASSLIGGYSSYEQYF. In DNA form, the CDR3 reads TGTGCCAGCAGCTTAATCGGCGGCTATAGCTCCTACGAGCAGTACTTC. Filled out from reference TRBV13 and TRBJ2-7, the complete variable domain reads AAGVIQSPRHLIKEKRETATLKCYPIPRHDTVYWYQQGPGQDPQFLISFYEKMQSDKGSIPDRFSAQQFSDYHSELNMSSLELGDSALYFCASSLIGGYSSYEQYFGPGTRLTVT.